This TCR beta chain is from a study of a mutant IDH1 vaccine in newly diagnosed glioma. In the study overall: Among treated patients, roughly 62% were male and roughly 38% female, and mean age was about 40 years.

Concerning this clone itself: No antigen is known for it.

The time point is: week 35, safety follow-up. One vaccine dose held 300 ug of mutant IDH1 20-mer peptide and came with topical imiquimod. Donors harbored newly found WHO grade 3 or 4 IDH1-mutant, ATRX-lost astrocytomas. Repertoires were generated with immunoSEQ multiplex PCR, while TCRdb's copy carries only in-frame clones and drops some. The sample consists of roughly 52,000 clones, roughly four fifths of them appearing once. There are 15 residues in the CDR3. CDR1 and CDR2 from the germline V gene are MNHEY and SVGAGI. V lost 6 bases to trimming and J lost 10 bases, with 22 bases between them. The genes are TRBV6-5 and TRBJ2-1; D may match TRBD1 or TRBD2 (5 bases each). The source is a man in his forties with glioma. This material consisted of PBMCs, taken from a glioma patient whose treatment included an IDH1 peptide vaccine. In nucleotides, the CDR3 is TGTGCCAGCAGGGACCGGGGCTTACTAGTGGGAGAGCAGTTCTTC. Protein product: CASRDRGLLVGEQFF.